This T cell receptor (beta chain) was captured in a study of blood T cell repertoires in COVID-19. On the study more broadly: PBMCs, B-cell-depleted T cells, or T cells were the source of the cDNA or gDNA that made up the material.

The data were produced by immunoSEQ multiplex PCR, yet TCRdb's version contains in-frame clones alone and is incomplete. This table holds over 150,000 clones, over 60% found once. The clonotype originates from a man in his sixties with acute or convalescent COVID-19. The source material was peripheral blood.

The CDR3 nucleotides read TGCGCCAGCAGCCAGGCCACAGGGGACAGAACACCTTCTTTCTTT. Translated: CASSQATGDRTPSFF. This chain uses TRBV4-1 with TRBJ1-1, with 7 bases fitting TRBD1. The CDR3 runs 15 residues. V gave up 3 bases and J gave up 12 bases; unmatched junction bases: 16. Germline assignment: CDR1 MGHRA and CDR2 YSYEKL.